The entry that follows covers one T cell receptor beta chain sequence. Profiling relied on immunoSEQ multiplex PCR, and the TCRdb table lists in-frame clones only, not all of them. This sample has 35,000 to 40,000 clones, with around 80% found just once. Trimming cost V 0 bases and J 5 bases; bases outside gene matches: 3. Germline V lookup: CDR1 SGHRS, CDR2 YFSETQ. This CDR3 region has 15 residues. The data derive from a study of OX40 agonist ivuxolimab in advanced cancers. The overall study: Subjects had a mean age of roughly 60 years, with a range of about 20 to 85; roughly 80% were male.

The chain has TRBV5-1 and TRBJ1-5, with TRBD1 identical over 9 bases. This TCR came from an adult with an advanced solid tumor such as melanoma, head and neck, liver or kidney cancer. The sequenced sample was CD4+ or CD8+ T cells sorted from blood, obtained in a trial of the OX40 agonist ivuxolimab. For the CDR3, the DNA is TGCGCCAGCAGCTTGGACGGGGACAGGGATCAGCCCCAGCATTTT. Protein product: CASSLDGDRDQPQHF.